This TCR beta chain was identified in a study of shared T cell receptors in the human thymus. Profiling relied on immunoSEQ multiplex PCR, and the TCRdb table lists in-frame clones only, not all of them. This sample has 540,000 or so clones, with approximately 80% found just once. V was trimmed by 2 bases and J by 2 bases, leaving 12 bases between them. The CDR3 runs to 15 residues. The germline V gene encodes CDR1 MNHEY and CDR2 SVGAGI. The same data also went into a second study, on human thymus T cells. As reported in that work: Healthy Finnish infants undergoing corrective surgery for congenital heart defects were used as donors.

The clonotype was recovered from a boy under three years old with a congenital heart defect. The gene calls are TRBV6-5 and TRBJ2-5, with D tentatively TRBD2 (6 bases). The sample consisted of thymocytes. CDR3 sequence: CASSYERVLQETQYF. CDR3 sequence (DNA): TGTGCCAGCAGTTACGAGCGGGTCCTACAAGAGACCCAGTACTTC.